The 10 T cell receptor beta chains in this list originate from one sample, sequenced in a study of identical twins. TCRdb itself ran the 5' RACE reads through MiXCR, one entry per CDR3 protein. Seen here are 700,000 or so distinct CDR3 sequences, under 9% observed once, and the top ten hold around 0.95%. These data also formed part of another study, on yellow fever vaccine responses in identical twins.

Source material: PBMCs. These receptors were obtained from a woman younger than 35 in good health.

Only one count was recorded for this clonotype. A much more abundant neighbour one base away suggests this may be a read error. This chain links TRBV3-1 with TRBJ2-1, with TRBD1 matching 9 bases. Per the germline V gene, CDR1 is LGHDT and CDR2 is YNNKEL (reference sequence). The CDR3 spans 17 residues. The CDR3 DNA reads TGTGCCGGCAGCCAAGCGTTTGGGACAGGGTCGATCAATGAGCAGTTCTTC. This encodes CAGSQAFGTGSINEQFF.

This clonotype has ten or more counts. V usage is TRBV15 and J usage is TRBJ2-7; 7 bases map to TRBD1. Trimming cost V 1 base and J 7 bases; bases outside gene matches: 7. Germline V gene data show CDR1 as LNHNV and CDR2 as YYDKDF (reference sequence). The CDR3 is made up of 14 amino acids. As DNA, the CDR3 is TGTGCCACCAGCAGAGGAGGGGGCCGAGAAGAGCAGTACTTC. Amino acids: CATSRGGGREEQYF.

V gene TRBV7-2 combines with J gene TRBJ2-7; possibly TRBD2 for D (5 bases). V lost 1 base and J lost 1, with 11 bases in between. The CDR3 has 15 amino acids. From germline, CDR1 is SGHTA and CDR2 FQGNSA. This CDR3 reads CASSLGSSRSYEQYF. The CDR3 region has the DNA TGTGCCAGCAGCTTAGGTTCTAGCCGGTCCTACGAGCAGTACTTC.

This clonotype was observed at least ten times. The gene calls are TRBV7-8 and TRBJ2-1; 7 bases are a match to TRBD1. J lost 6 bases, V lost 0 bases, and 8 bases had no gene match. The CDR3 totals 16 residues. Germline V gene data show CDR1 as SGHVS and CDR2 as FQNEAQ. In nucleotides, the CDR3 is TGTGCCAGCAGCTTAGCAACAGGGGTAGGGCGCAATGAGCAGTTCTTC. Translating it yields CASSLATGVGRNEQFF.

This chain uses TRBV20-1 with TRBJ2-5, with 8 bases aligning to TRBD2. Germline CDR1 is DFQATT and CDR2 is SNEGSKA (reference sequence). This CDR3 has 14 amino acids. V gave up 7 bases and J gave up 5 bases; unmatched junction bases: 12. CDR3 amino acids: CSVPRAGAGETQYF. The CDR3 nucleotides read TGCAGTGTGCCAAGAGCGGGGGCAGGGGAGACCCAGTACTTC.

This chain connects TRBV12-3 or TRBV12-4 to TRBJ2-3; D uncertain. CDR3 length: 14 amino acids. The germline V and J ends were trimmed by 9 bases and 6 bases, with 19 bases remaining between them. CDR3 DNA sequence: TGTGCCAGTGAGATGAGTGAAGTAACGGATACGCAGTATTTT. It translates to CASEMSEVTDTQYF.

The chain recombines TRBV5-1 with TRBJ2-1, with D maybe TRBD1 (6 bases). CDR1 is SGHRS and CDR2 is YFSETQ in the germline V gene. CDR3 length: 15 amino acids. V lost 4 bases and J lost 5, with 16 bases in between. DNA of the CDR3: TGCGCCAGCAGCCGCACAGGGAGTCGGGACAATGAGCAGTTCTTC. This gives the protein CASSRTGSRDNEQFF.

The sample holds many counts of this clonotype. The chain couples TRBV6-2 or TRBV6-3 to TRBJ1-1; D gene uncertain. The CDR3 totals 14 residues. The germline CDR1 and CDR2 sequences are MNHEY and SVGEGT. V was trimmed by 5 bases and J by 4 bases, leaving 14 bases between them. The CDR3 here is CASSLGRAGTEAFF. As DNA, the CDR3 is TGTGCCAGCAGTCTCGGACGGGCTGGCACTGAAGCTTTCTTT.

This clonotype was observed a few times. The chain carries TRBV3-1 and TRBJ2-7; 8 nucleotides match TRBD1. The CDR3 is 14 residues long. Germline V gives CDR1 LGHDT, CDR2 YNNKEL (reference sequence). Unmatched junction bases numbered 4, after V lost 2 bases and J lost 4 bases. The chain's CDR3 is CASSQLRTGYEQYF. CDR3 nucleotides: TGTGCCAGCAGCCAATTACGGACAGGGTACGAGCAGTACTTC.

This clonotype was counted ten times or more. The V call is TRBV20-1, the J call TRBJ2-1; 11 nucleotides align to TRBD2. Germline V lookup: CDR1 DFQATT, CDR2 SNEGSKA (reference sequence). J gave up 0 bases and V 1 base, and 5 bases lay outside the gene matches. There are 17 residues in the CDR3. CDR3 residues: CSARVTSGASSYNEQFF. The CDR3 DNA reads as TGCAGTGCTAGAGTGACTAGCGGGGCCAGCTCCTACAATGAGCAGTTCTTC.